The entry below gives a single T cell receptor (beta chain) sequence along with its context. Measured with immunoSEQ multiplex PCR; TCRdb has only the in-frame clones, and not every one. The sample lists approximately 97,000 clones, roughly 86% occurring once. CDR3 size: 15 residues. J was trimmed by 0 bases and V by 4 bases; bases with no gene match: 3. From germline, CDR1 is SGHRS and CDR2 YFSETQ. This specimen belongs to a study of blood T cell repertoires in COVID-19. Study-level information: In each case, the material was cDNA or gDNA derived from T cells, B-cell-depleted T cells, or PBMCs.

This sequence joins TRBV5-1 and TRBJ2-3; 9 positions agree with TRBD1. This clonotype originated in a man aged 45-65 years with active or convalescent COVID-19. Sequencing input: peripheral blood. In nucleotides, the CDR3 is TGCGCCAGCAGCGCACAGGGGGCTAGCACAGATACGCAGTATTTT. Its protein is CASSAQGASTDTQYF.